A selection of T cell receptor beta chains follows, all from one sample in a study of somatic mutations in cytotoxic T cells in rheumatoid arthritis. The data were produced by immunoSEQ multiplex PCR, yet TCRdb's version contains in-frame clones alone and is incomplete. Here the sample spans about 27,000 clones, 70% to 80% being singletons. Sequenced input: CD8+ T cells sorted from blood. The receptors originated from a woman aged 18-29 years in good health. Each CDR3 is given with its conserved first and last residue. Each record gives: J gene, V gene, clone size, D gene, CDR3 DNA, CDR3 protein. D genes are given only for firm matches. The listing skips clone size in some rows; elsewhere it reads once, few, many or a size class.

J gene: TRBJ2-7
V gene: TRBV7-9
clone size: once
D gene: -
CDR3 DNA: TGTGCCAGCAGTTCCACCGGGCTTCCAGCCCACGAGCAGTACTTC
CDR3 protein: CASSSTGLPAHEQYF

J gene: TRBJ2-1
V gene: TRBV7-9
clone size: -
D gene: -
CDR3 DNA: TGTGCCAGCAGCTTAAGCTCGGGGGAGTCCTACAATGAGCAGTTCTTC
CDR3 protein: CASSLSSGESYNEQFF

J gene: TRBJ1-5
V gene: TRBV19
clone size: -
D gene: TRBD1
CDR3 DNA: TGTGCCAGTAGTATTAGATGGGGGACAGGGGAACAGCCCCAGCATTTT
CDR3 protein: CASSIRWGTGEQPQHF

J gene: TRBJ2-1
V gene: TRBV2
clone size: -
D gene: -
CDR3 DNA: TGTGCCAGCAGTGAGGGGCTAGCGATCGATGAGCAGTTCTTC
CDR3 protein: CASSEGLAIDEQFF

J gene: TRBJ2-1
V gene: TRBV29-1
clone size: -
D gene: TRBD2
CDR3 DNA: TGCAGCGTTGAAGTGTGGACTAGCCTCGACAATGAGCAGTTCTTC
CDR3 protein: CSVEVWTSLDNEQFF

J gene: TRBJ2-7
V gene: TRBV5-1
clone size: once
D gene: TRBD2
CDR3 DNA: TGCGCCAGCAGCCTGGCCGGGCTAGCGGACGAGCAGTACTTC
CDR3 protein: CASSLAGLADEQYF

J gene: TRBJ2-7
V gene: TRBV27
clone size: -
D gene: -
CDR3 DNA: TGTGCCAGCCGGGGACAATCCTACGAGCAGTACTTC
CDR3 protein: CASRGQSYEQYF

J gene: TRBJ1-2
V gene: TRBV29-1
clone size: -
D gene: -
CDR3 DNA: TGCAGCGTCCGCGGCCCGGCGGGGGGCTACACCTTC
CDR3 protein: CSVRGPAGGYTF

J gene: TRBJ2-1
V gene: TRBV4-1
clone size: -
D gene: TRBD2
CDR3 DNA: TGCGCCAGCAGCCAAGGTCCGGGGGGCAATGAGCAGTTCTTC
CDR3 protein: CASSQGPGGNEQFF

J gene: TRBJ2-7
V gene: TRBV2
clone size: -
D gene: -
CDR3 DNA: TGTGCCAGCAGTGAAAAACGGTTGGGCCCCGAGCAGTACTTC
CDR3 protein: CASSEKRLGPEQYF

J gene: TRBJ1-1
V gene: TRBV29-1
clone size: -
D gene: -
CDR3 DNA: TGCAGCGGGATAGGGACGTGGGGGGCTGAAGCTTTCTTT
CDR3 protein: CSGIGTWGAEAFF

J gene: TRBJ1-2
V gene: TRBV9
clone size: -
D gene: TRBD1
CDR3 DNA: TGTGCCAGCAGCGTACTTCTGACAGGGAACTATGGCTACACCTTC
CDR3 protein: CASSVLLTGNYGYTF

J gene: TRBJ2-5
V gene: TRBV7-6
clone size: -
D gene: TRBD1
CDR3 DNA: TGTGCCAGCAGCCATCGGGACAGGGAATCGGAGACCCAGTACTTC
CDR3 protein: CASSHRDRESETQYF

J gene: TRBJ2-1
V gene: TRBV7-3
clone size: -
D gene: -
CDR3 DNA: TGTGCCAGCAGCTTAAAAGGGTTCAGTCTGGGGAACAATGAGCAGTTCTTC
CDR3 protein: CASSLKGFSLGNNEQFF

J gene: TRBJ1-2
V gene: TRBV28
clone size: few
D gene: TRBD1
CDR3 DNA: TGTGCCAGCAGTCTTGAAGGGACAGGGTTGGGCTACACCTTC
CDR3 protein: CASSLEGTGLGYTF

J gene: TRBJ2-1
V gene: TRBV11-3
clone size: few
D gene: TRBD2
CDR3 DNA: TGTGCCAGCAGCCCAGCGGGGGGGAACAATGAGCAGTTCTTC
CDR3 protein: CASSPAGGNNEQFF

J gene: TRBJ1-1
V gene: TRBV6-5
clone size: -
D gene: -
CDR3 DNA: TGTGCCAGCAGTTACTCTTCATGGGGGAACACTGAAGCTTTCTTT
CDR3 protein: CASSYSSWGNTEAFF

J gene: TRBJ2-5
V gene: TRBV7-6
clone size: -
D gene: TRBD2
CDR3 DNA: TGTGCCAGCAGCGCCACAGGACTAGGCCAAGAGACCCAGTACTTC
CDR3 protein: CASSATGLGQETQYF

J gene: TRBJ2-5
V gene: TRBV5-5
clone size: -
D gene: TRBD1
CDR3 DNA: TGTGCCAGCAGCTCGCCCGACAGGGGGACCGAGACCCAGTACTTC
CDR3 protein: CASSSPDRGTETQYF

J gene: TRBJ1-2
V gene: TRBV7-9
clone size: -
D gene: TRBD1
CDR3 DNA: TGTGCCAGCAGCTTAGAGCCAGGGGGGGTCCTTAACTATGGCTACACCTTC
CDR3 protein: CASSLEPGGVLNYGYTF

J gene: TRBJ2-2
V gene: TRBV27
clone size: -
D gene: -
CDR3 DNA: TGTGCCAGCAGTTTAGATGGGGATATGAACACCGGGGAGCTGTTTTTT
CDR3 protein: CASSLDGDMNTGELFF

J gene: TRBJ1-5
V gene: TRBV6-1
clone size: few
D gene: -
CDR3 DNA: TGTGCCAGCGGGTACAGGGAAACTAGCAATCAGCCCCAGCATTTT
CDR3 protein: CASGYRETSNQPQHF

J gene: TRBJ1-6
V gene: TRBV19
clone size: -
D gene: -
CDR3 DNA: TGTGCCAGTAGGTACAGGGTTTGGAATTCACCCCTCCACTTT
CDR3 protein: CASRYRVWNSPLHF

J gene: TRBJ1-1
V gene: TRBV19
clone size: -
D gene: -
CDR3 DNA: TGTGCCAGTAGTATCTACACTGAAGCTTTCTTT
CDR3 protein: CASSIYTEAFF

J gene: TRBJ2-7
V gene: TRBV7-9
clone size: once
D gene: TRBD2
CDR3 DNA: TGTGCCAGCAGCCACGGTACGGGAGGGAGCTACGAGCAGTACTTC
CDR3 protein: CASSHGTGGSYEQYF

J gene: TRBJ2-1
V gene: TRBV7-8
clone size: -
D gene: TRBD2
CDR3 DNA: TGTGCCAGCAGCCGGTCGGCTGGGGGGGGCAATGAGCAGTTCTTC
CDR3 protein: CASSRSAGGGNEQFF

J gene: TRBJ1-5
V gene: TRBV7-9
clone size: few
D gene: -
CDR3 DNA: TGTGCCAGCACCGACGGTAGCAATCAGCCCCAGCATTTT
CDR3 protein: CASTDGSNQPQHF

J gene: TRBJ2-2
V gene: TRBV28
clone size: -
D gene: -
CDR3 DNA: TGTGCCAGCGGGCCCTCATCGCTAGGAAGTACCGGGGAGCTGTTTTTT
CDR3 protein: CASGPSSLGSTGELFF

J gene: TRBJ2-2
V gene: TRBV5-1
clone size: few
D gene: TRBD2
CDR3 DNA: TGCGCCAGCAGCTTGGATCCTAGCGGGGGGTACAACACCGGGGAGCTGTTTTTT
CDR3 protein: CASSLDPSGGYNTGELFF

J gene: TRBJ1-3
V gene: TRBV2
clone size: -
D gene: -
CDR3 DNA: TGTGCCGGTCCGGGAACGGCGGGGAGCACCATATATTTT
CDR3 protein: CAGPGTAGSTIYF

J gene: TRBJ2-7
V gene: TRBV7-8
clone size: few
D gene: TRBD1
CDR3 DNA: TGTGCCAGCAGCTTAAGCGGCTCGAGGGACAGGTACGAGCAGTACTTC
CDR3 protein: CASSLSGSRDRYEQYF

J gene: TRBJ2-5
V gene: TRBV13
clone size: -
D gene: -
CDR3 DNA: TGTGCCAGCAGCGAAAGGGACTCTCAAGAGACCCAGTACTTC
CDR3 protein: CASSERDSQETQYF

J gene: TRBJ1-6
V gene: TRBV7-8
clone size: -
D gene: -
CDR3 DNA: TGTGCCAGCAGAATAGGCACAGCCAATTCACCCCTCCACTTT
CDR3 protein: CASRIGTANSPLHF